This T cell receptor (beta chain) was captured in a study of T cell changes during pregnancy in multiple sclerosis. By sample share, this clone is medium-sized. The data were produced by immunoSEQ multiplex PCR, yet TCRdb's version contains in-frame clones alone and is incomplete. The sample consists of approximately 100,000 clones, 92% of them appearing once. The CDR3 extends over 16 amino acids. V was trimmed by 1 base and J by 7 bases, leaving 17 bases between them. CDR1 and CDR2 from the germline V gene are MNHNS and SASEGT. The clonotype comes from a female donor in good health, enrolled as a control in a pregnancy study. The specimen was peripheral blood, collected after pregnancy. The genes are TRBV6-1 and TRBJ1-5, with D possibly TRBD1 on 5 matching bases. Written as DNA, the CDR3 is TGTGCCAGCAGTGAAGTTTTGGGGGGGACGGGCCAGCCCCAGCATTTT. Translation: CASSEVLGGTGQPQHF.